Each of the 10 T cell receptor beta chains below was sequenced from the same sample in a study of T cell changes during pregnancy in multiple sclerosis. TCRdb's copy holds only in-frame clones and misses some; the assay was immunoSEQ multiplex PCR. The sample includes 35,000 or so clones, 92% of them seen just once. The source was CD4+ T cells from peripheral blood mononuclear cells, collected after pregnancy. These receptors originate from a female donor with multiple sclerosis, enrolled in a pregnancy study.

The chain recombines TRBV27 with TRBJ2-3, with TRBD2 matching over 11 bases. V was clipped by 7 bases and J by 1 base; unmatched bases: 1. Germline CDR1 and CDR2: MNHEY and SMNVEV (reference sequence). The CDR3 sequence is 14 residues long. CDR3 coding DNA: TGTGCCAGCACGGGACTAGCGGGCACAGATACGCAGTATTTT. Its protein is CASTGLAGTDTQYF.

The CDR3 DNA is TGTGCCAGCGGTCTACAGGGGAATAGGGCAGATACGCAGTATTTT. This codes for CASGLQGNRADTQYF. The chain recombines TRBV6-5 with TRBJ2-3; 7 bases agree with TRBD1. This CDR3 is built from 15 residues. The germline CDR1 and CDR2 sequences are MNHEY and SVGAGI. The junction had 12 bases not matched to a gene; V was cut back by 8 bases and J by 4 bases.

This clone occurred a few times. This chain uses TRBV7-2 with TRBJ2-7; TRBD1 matches at 8 bases. This CDR3 comprises 16 residues. Trimming cost V 5 bases and J 5 bases; bases outside gene matches: 14. Per germline, CDR1 SGHTA and CDR2 FQGNSA. CDR3 loop: CASSRPGRTGRNEQYF. The DNA for the CDR3 is TGTGCCAGCAGCCGCCCAGGTAGGACAGGGAGGAACGAGCAGTACTTC.

This chain connects TRBV9 to TRBJ2-1; D is undetermined. Germline V gene data show CDR1 as SGDLS and CDR2 as YYNGEE. CDR3 length: 15 residues. V gave up 0 bases and J gave up 4 bases, with 11 bases separating them. Here the CDR3 reads CASSVEETEYNEQFF. The CDR3, as DNA: TGTGCCAGCAGCGTAGAGGAGACCGAGTACAATGAGCAGTTCTTC. Together with reference TRBV9 and TRBJ2-1, the CDR3 gives the full variable domain: DSGVTQTPKHLITATGQRVTLRCSPRSGDLSVYWYQQSLDQGLQFLIQYYNGEERAKGNILERFSAQQFPDLHSELNLSSLELGDSALYFCASSVEETEYNEQFFGPGTRLTVL.

The rearrangement uses TRBV6-1 and TRBJ2-7; possibly TRBD2 for D (6 bases). Trimming left V 4 bases short and J 2 bases short, with 12 bases between. From germline, CDR1 is MNHNS and CDR2 SASEGT. The CDR3 totals 14 residues. The CDR3 reads CASSGKRVPYEQYF. In DNA, the CDR3 is TGTGCCAGCAGTGGAAAGCGGGTCCCCTACGAGCAGTACTTC.

The rearrangement joins TRBV5-1 to TRBJ2-2; TRBD1 aligns across 7 bases. The J segment lost 9 bases and the V segment lost 4 bases, leaving 9 bases of the junction unmatched. CDR1 SGHRS and CDR2 YFSETQ come from the germline V gene. The CDR3 consists of 14 residues. The CDR3 DNA reads as TGCGCCAGCAGCCTACAGGGGACATCCAGGGAGCTGTTTTTT. Its translation: CASSLQGTSRELFF.

This chain uses TRBV18 with TRBJ1-3; possibly TRBD1 for D (6 bases). The CDR3 covers 15 residues. V was cut by 2 bases and J by 4 bases, with 12 bases left in between. Germline CDR1 KGHSH, CDR2 LQKENI. The CDR3 region is CASSPGSGAGNTIYF. CDR3 in DNA: TGTGCCAGCTCACCAGGATCAGGGGCCGGAAACACCATATATTTT.

In its sample, this clone was seen once. V and J are TRBV2 and TRBJ2-5; 8 bases match TRBD2. V was clipped by 10 bases and J by 0 bases; unmatched bases: 16. Germline values: CDR1 SNHLY, CDR2 FYNNEI. This CDR3 has 17 residues. The CDR3 region is CATELAAWRGDQETQYF. DNA for the CDR3: TGTGCCACCGAACTAGCGGCCTGGAGGGGTGACCAAGAGACCCAGTACTTC.

V usage is TRBV5-4 and J usage is TRBJ2-3; 9 nucleotides match TRBD2. Germline CDR1 and CDR2: SGHNT and YYREEE (reference sequence). The CDR3 consists of 13 residues. V trimming: 4 bases; J trimming: 3 bases; junction bases outside the gene matches: 0. CDR3 in amino acids: CASSGLATDTQYF. DNA for the CDR3: TGTGCCAGCAGCGGACTAGCGACAGATACGCAGTATTTT.

The chain couples TRBV7-8 to TRBJ1-2; no definite D call. From germline, CDR1 is SGHVS and CDR2 FQNEAQ. The V end was cut by 5 bases, the J end by 4 bases, with 11 bases between. There are 13 residues in the CDR3. For the CDR3, the DNA is TGTGCCAGCAGCCCAGGTCTCCCCTATGGCTACACCTTC. Amino acids: CASSPGLPYGYTF.